The clone carrying this T cell receptor (beta chain) appeared many times. This sample was taken from a study of T cells in Graves' hyperthyroidism and ophthalmopathy. Using RNA transcripts as the source, TCR beta CDR3 regions were amplified. The primer set for the first-round RT-PCR of the TCR CDR3 was HTBI. TCRdb processed the multiplex PCR reads anew with MiXCR; each CDR3 protein has one entry. The sample holds approximately 510,000 distinct CDR3 sequences, around 21% seen once. V was clipped by 2 bases and J by 0 bases, with 14 bases between them. Germline V gene lookup returns CDR1 SGHAT and CDR2 FQDESV (reference sequence). The CDR3 sequence is 17 residues long.

Specimen: blood. The TCR originated in a man aged 18 to 29 with Graves' hyperthyroidism. The chain couples TRBV11-1 to TRBJ1-3; D not certain. The CDR3 nucleotides read TGTGCCAGCAGCTTACGGCCCCCACTGAGCTCTGGAAACACCATATATTTT. As protein: CASSLRPPLSSGNTIYF.